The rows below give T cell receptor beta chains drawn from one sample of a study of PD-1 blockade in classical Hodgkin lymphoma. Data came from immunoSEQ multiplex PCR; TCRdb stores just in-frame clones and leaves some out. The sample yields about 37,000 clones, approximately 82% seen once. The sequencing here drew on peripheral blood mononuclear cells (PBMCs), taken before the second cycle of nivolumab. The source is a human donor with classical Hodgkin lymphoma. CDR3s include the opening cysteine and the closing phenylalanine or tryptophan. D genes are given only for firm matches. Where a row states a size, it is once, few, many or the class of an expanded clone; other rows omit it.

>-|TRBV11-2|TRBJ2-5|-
TGTGCCAGCAGCTTATACTCCGGCGTGACGGAGACCCAGTACTTC
CASSLYSGVTETQYF
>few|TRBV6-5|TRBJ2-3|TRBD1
TGTGCCAGCAGTACGACAGGGCGCACAGATACGCAGTATTTT
CASSTTGRTDTQYF
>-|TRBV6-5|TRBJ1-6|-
TGTGCCAGCAGTTACAACGGGATAGGCGGGAATTCACCCCTCCACTTT
CASSYNGIGGNSPLHF
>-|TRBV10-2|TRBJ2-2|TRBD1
TGCGCCAGCAGTGACCACCTGGACAGGGCCGGGGAGCTGTTTTTT
CASSDHLDRAGELFF
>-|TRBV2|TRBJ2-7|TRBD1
TGTGCCAGCATGGGGACAGACTCCTACGAGCAGTACTTC
CASMGTDSYEQYF
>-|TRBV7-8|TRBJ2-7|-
TGTGCCAGCAGCTTAGGTTCAGGCGCCTACGAGCAGTACTTC
CASSLGSGAYEQYF
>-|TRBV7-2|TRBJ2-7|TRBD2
TGTGCCAGCAGCCCCAGGATAGCGGGGGGTTTTCCCTACGAGCAGTACTTC
CASSPRIAGGFPYEQYF
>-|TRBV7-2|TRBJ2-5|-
TGTGCCAGCAGCTGGGGACTTCAAGAGACCCAGTACTTC
CASSWGLQETQYF
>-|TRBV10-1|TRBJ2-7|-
TGCGCCAGCAGTGAATCGGGAAACAGCCTGAGGCAGTACTTC
CASSESGNSLRQYF
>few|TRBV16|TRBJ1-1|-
TGTGCCAGCAGCTACGGGGGAGGGACTGAAGCTTTCTTT
CASSYGGGTEAFF
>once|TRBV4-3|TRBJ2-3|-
TGCGCCAGCAGCCAAGCAGGGACGGATACGCAGTATTTT
CASSQAGTDTQYF
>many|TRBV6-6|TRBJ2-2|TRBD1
TGTGCCAGCAGGACCGGGACAGGGGCGGACACCGGGGAGCTGTTTTTT
CASRTGTGADTGELFF
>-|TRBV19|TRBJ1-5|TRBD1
TGTGCCAGTAGTATAGATGGACAGGGAAGGGATCAGCCCCAGCATTTT
CASSIDGQGRDQPQHF
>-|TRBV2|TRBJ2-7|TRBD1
TGTGCCAGCTGTCGGGACAGATCCTACGAGCAGTACTTC
CASCRDRSYEQYF
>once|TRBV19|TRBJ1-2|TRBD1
TGTGCCAGTAGCCCGGGACAGGGGATTAGTTTCTATGGCTACACCTTC
CASSPGQGISFYGYTF
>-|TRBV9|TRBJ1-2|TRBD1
TGTGCCAGCAGCGGGGGACAGCCTCGGGGCTACACCTTC
CASSGGQPRGYTF
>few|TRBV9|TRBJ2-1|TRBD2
TGTGCCAGCAGCGTAGGGAGCGGGGGGGCCTACAATGAGCAGTTCTTC
CASSVGSGGAYNEQFF
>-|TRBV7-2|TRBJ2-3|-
TGTGCCAGCAGCTTAGACGGTAGTGCAGATACGCAGTATTTT
CASSLDGSADTQYF
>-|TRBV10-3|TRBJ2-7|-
TGTGCCATCAGTGAGGGGGGATACTACGAGCAGTACTTC
CAISEGGYYEQYF
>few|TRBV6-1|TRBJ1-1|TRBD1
TGTGCCAGCAGGGCGGGACAGTACACTGAAGCTTTCTTT
CASRAGQYTEAFF
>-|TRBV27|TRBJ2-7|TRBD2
TGTGCCAGCAGTTCCCCAAGCAGCGGGGACTACGAGCAGTACTTC
CASSSPSSGDYEQYF
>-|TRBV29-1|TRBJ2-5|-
TGCAGCGTTGCCGAGGGGGGGGGCGATGAGACCCAGTACTTC
CSVAEGGGDETQYF
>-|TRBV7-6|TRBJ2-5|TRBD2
TGTGCCAGCAGCCCCACGAGCGGGGGGGAAGAGACCCAGTACTTC
CASSPTSGGEETQYF
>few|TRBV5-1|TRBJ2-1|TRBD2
TGCGCCAGCAGCTTGGTGGCTAGCGGGGGGGCTGGGCCCTACAATGAGCAGTTCTTC
CASSLVASGGAGPYNEQFF
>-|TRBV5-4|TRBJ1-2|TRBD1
TGTGCCAGCAGCTTGGCCGGGACAGGGGGTCTGGGCTACACCTTC
CASSLAGTGGLGYTF
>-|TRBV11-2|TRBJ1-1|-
TGTGCCAGCAGATTTGTAATGGCTTTCTTT
CASRFVMAFF